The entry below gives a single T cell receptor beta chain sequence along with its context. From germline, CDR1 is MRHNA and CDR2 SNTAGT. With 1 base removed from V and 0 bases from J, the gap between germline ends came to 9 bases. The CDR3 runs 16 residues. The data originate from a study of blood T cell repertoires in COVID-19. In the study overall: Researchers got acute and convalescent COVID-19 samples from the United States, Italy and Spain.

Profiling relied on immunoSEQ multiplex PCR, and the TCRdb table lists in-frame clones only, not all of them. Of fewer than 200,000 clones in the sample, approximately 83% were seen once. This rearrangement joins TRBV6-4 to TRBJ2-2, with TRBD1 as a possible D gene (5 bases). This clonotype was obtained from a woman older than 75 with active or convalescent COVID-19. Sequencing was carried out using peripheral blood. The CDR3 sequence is CASSDWGGSNTGELFF. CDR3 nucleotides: TGTGCCAGCAGTGACTGGGGCGGCTCGAACACCGGGGAGCTGTTTTTT.